This T cell receptor (beta chain) is from a study of blood T cell repertoires in COVID-19 (dated by TCRdb to 2018 to 2021). For the wider study: Samples from collaborators originated in the United States, Italy and Spain and spanned both the acute and convalescent phases of COVID-19. The material from the prospective study consisted of cDNA or gDNA derived from T cells, B-cell-depleted T cells, or PBMCs. Subjects who had been exposed to COVID-19, were actively infected with it, or had recovered from it provided the deeply sampled blood TCRbeta repertoires that made up the dataset. The repertoires were released in a freely available public database intended as a resource for research on the immune response to SARS-CoV-2. Samples came from the ongoing ImmuneRACE study (first 160 participants) plus 1,254 subjects from 6 global collaborators. The sample metadata nearly always contained a de-identified subject ID, COVID-19 status, age in years and sex. Where HLA class I and class II types were available, the types were taken from metadata supplied by the sample provider, not from assay-based typing.

About this clone itself: Its antigen specificity is not known. Base qualities are not at hand, and no much larger clone is one base apart.

The immunoSEQ Assay, a bias-controlled multiplex PCR, was used to amplify TCRbeta CDR3 regions from genomic DNA. Per the authors' processing: Within the assay, amplification of reference gene primers was used to estimate how many nucleated cells each sample contained. To quantify the absolute abundance of each unique TCRbeta CDR3 rearrangement, sequence reads were collapsed and filtered. Productive Simpson clonality was computed per sample as the square root of Simpson's diversity index over productive rearrangements. This immuneACCESS table, as held by TCRdb, lists in-frame sequences with V and J called but not all clones. Of the missing ones, under half trace to an unresolved V gene in checked studies; the others have no known cause. V, J and clone size were drawn from that table, and D and trimming were deduced from the DNA. This sample has around 100,000 clones in its table, and approximately 79% of those were observed once. About 3.9% of the sample is in the top ten clones.

In Seattle, one collaborating source enrolled patients while the infection was active and tracked those patients longitudinally over the course of disease. Collaborating institutions collected whole blood in K2EDTA tubes following their own protocols. For TCRbeta analysis, collaborators shipped samples as frozen whole blood, isolated PBMCs, or DNA extracted from either of those sample types. The CDR3, from cysteine to phenylalanine, totals 15 residues. Only the CDR3 region is kept as DNA, spanning 45 bases read in frame from base 1. CDR1 and CDR2 are read off the germline V gene as MDHEN and SYDVKM. Trimming removed 6 bases from V and 6 bases from J, leaving 21 bases between the germline ends. Study-wide findings and limitations: The quantity of clinical and demographic metadata differed by source and by participant and was supplied without curation.

In this chain, TRBV28 is recombined with TRBJ2-7; possibly the D gene is TRBD2, per 6 matching bases. The sequenced material came from peripheral blood. This sequence originates from a man aged 65 to 85 with COVID-19, enrolled during active disease. The CDR3: CASSRPGTYRSEQYF. The DNA sequence follows: TGTGCCAGCAGCCGACCCGGGACTTACCGGAGCGAGCAGTACTTC. Reference TRBV28 and TRBJ2-7 proteins supply the regions before and after the CDR3; the full variable domain is: DVKVTQSSRYLVKRTGEKVFLECVQDMDHENMFWYRQDPGLGLRLIYFSYDVKMKEKGDIPEGYSVSREKKERFSLILESASTNQTSMYLCASSRPGTYRSEQYFGPGTRLTVT.